The rows below give T cell receptor beta chains drawn from one sample of a study of preoperative IRX-2 immunotherapy in early breast cancer. The method was immunoSEQ multiplex PCR; TCRdb's version includes in-frame clones alone and lacks a portion of them. Among about 11,000 clones listed, over 75% were seen once. The sequencing here drew on lymph node tissue, taken before IRX-2 immunotherapy. The receptors derive from a human donor with breast cancer. Each CDR3 is given with its conserved first and last residue. A D gene is named only where the DNA matches it firmly. Only part of the rows carry a size: once, few, many, or a class if the clone is expanded.

V	D	J	size	DNA	CDR3
TRBV19	TRBD2	TRBJ2-1	NA	TGTGCCAGTAGTGCCCCCCCTGACCAGCTAGCGGGATACAATGAGCAGTTCTTC	CASSAPPDQLAGYNEQFF
TRBV11-3	NA	TRBJ2-5	NA	TGTGCCAGCAGCTCAAAACGGCATTTCCAAGAGACCCAGTACTTC	CASSSKRHFQETQYF
TRBV6-8	TRBD1	TRBJ1-2	NA	TGTGCCAGCAGCTTCGGACAGGGGGTAATTAACTATGGCTACACCTTC	CASSFGQGVINYGYTF
TRBV7-5	NA	TRBJ2-4	once	TGTGCCAGCAGCTTCTGGGACAGGGATTTTGAAAACATTCAGTACTTC	CASSFWDRDFENIQYF
TRBV11-3	TRBD1	TRBJ1-2	NA	TGTGCCAGCAGCTTAGGACGACAGGGCGGAGGCTATGGCTACACCTTC	CASSLGRQGGGYGYTF
TRBV28	NA	TRBJ2-2	NA	TGTGCCAGCAGTTCCCCTGGGGCTCAGTCCGGGGAGCTGTTTTTT	CASSSPGAQSGELFF
TRBV2	NA	TRBJ2-1	NA	TGTGCCAGCAGCAGTGGACCGGCGGGACGTGAGCAGTTCTTC	CASSSGPAGREQFF
TRBV6-8	TRBD2	TRBJ2-1	few	TGTGCCAGCAGTCCCTCGCGGGAGATCGGTGAGCAGTTCTTC	CASSPSREIGEQFF
TRBV6-8	NA	TRBJ1-2	few	TGTGCCAGCAGTTACTCGAACTCGCCCCCTGGAGGCTACACCTTC	CASSYSNSPPGGYTF
TRBV19	NA	TRBJ1-5	NA	TGTGCCAGTAGCCCGGGAGGGTTTCAGCCCCAGCATTTT	CASSPGGFQPQHF
TRBV18	NA	TRBJ2-7	NA	TGTGCCAGCTCACCACAGGGGTCCTACGAGCAGTACTTC	CASSPQGSYEQYF
TRBV18	NA	TRBJ2-1	NA	TGTGCCAGCTCACCACGGGGGAACAATGAGCAGTTCTTC	CASSPRGNNEQFF
TRBV6-9	TRBD1	TRBJ2-7	NA	TGTGCCAGCAGCCCCGAGGACAGGGGACTCTACGAGCAGTACTTC	CASSPEDRGLYEQYF